The 20 T cell receptor beta chains given below trace back to one sample, sequenced in a study of spatial heterogeneity in lung cancer. Time point specified: sample taken at primary tumor resection. The authors sequenced whole RNA from tumor, nontumor lung or frozen PBMC without sorting. One entry per CDR3 protein, called by TCRdb with MiXCR from the 5' RACE reads. The sample records approximately 24,000 distinct CDR3 sequences, about 4.5% being singletons. Sequencing used PBMCs, obtained at surgery. The receptors stem from a male donor with early-stage non-small cell lung cancer.

This clonotype was counted ten times or more. The chain uses TRBV30 and TRBJ1-1, with D unclear. Trimming took off 5 bases at V and 2 bases at J, with 12 bases between the two ends. Germline CDR1 is GTSNPN and CDR2 is SVGIG (reference sequence). CDR3 length: 13 amino acids. The CDR3 protein is CAWQTASNTEAFF. The CDR3 coding sequence is TGTGCCTGGCAAACAGCGAGTAACACTGAAGCTTTCTTT.

This clonotype was seen repeatedly, ten times or more. This chain connects TRBV10-2 to TRBJ2-7; 11 nucleotides line up with TRBD2. CDR1 is WSHSY and CDR2 is SAAADI in the germline V gene. This CDR3 contains 19 residues. The V and J ends lost 6 bases and 1 base, in that order; junction bases with no gene match: 17. The CDR3 coding sequence is TGCGCCAGCAGGGTACAGACTAGCGGGAAGGGATTAGGGTCCTACGAGCAGTACTTC. It translates to CASRVQTSGKGLGSYEQYF.

This clonotype was detected many times. The chain carries TRBV7-2 and TRBJ1-1; a weak D match, TRBD1 (5 bases). This CDR3 spans 15 amino acids. Germline values: CDR1 SGHTA, CDR2 FQGNSA. V was pared by 6 bases and J by 4 bases, with 18 bases between. CDR3 sequence (DNA): TGTGCCAGCAGTCGAACACAGGTGGGTGGCACTGAAGCTTTCTTT. Its protein is CASSRTQVGGTEAFF. The full variable domain, in which reference TRBV7-2 and TRBJ1-1 provide the parts outside the CDR3, is GAGVSQSPSNKVTEKGKDVELRCDPISGHTALYWYRQSLGQGLEFLIYFQGNSAPDKSGLPSDRFSAERTGGSVSTLTIQRTQQEDSAVYLCASSRTQVGGTEAFFGQGTRLTVV.

Many counts were recorded for this clonotype. This sequence joins TRBV5-1 and TRBJ2-1; 8 bases align to TRBD2. Germline values: CDR1 SGHRS, CDR2 YFSETQ. With V trimmed by 7 bases and J by 7 bases, 7 bases remained unmatched. The length of the CDR3 is 13 residues. DNA for the CDR3: TGCGCCAGCCGACTAGGGACTAGAAATGAGCAGTTCTTC. Translated: CASRLGTRNEQFF.

This clonotype was seen at least ten times. The V gene is TRBV19, the J gene TRBJ2-3; D is possibly TRBD1 (5 bases). From germline, CDR1 is LNHDA and CDR2 SQIVND (reference sequence). This CDR3 comprises 14 residues. V was pared by 5 bases and J by 4 bases, with 13 bases between. The CDR3 DNA sequence: TGTGCCAGTAGTCCATCAGGGCCCCCAGATACGCAGTATTTT. Translated: CASSPSGPPDTQYF.

The table lists this clonotype with many counts. This sequence joins TRBV5-6 and TRBJ2-7, with 13 bases fitting TRBD2. There are 15 residues in the CDR3. Germline V lookup: CDR1 SGHDT, CDR2 YYEEEE. V trimming: 4 bases; J trimming: 2 bases; junction bases outside the gene matches: 3. CDR3 region: CASSGGTSGAYEQYF. Written as DNA, the CDR3 is TGTGCCAGCAGCGGTGGGACTAGCGGGGCCTACGAGCAGTACTTC.

This clonotype showed up many times. V is TRBV20-1 and J is TRBJ1-6; D is perhaps TRBD1 (5 bases). The CDR3 contains 14 residues. Trimming stripped 2 bases from V and 3 bases from J, with 8 bases between. CDR1 DFQATT and CDR2 SNEGSKA come from the germline V gene (reference sequence). CDR3 in DNA: TGCAGTGCTAGACAGGGCTTCTATAATTCACCCCTCCACTTT. Translating gives CSARQGFYNSPLHF.

The sample holds many counts of this clonotype. The CDR3 DNA follows: TGCAGTGCTAGAGTTGTAGCGGGAGGGGAGGAGCAGTACTTC. Its protein product is CSARVVAGGEEQYF. V and J are TRBV20-1 and TRBJ2-7; 11 bases fit TRBD2. After removal of 1 base from V and 7 bases from J, the junction contained 6 bases not matched to a gene. The CDR3 totals 14 residues. Germline values: CDR1 DFQATT, CDR2 SNEGSKA (reference sequence).

This clonotype was seen at least ten times. This rearrangement joins TRBV6-2 or TRBV6-3 to TRBJ2-3; D is undetermined. CDR3 size: 16 residues. The V and J ends lost 2 bases and 0 bases respectively, with 12 bases between them. The germline V gene has CDR1 MNHEY and CDR2 SVGEGT. CDR3 amino acids: CASSYGSVGSTDTQYF. In DNA form, the CDR3 reads TGTGCCAGCAGTTACGGAAGCGTCGGAAGCACAGATACGCAGTATTTT.

This clonotype showed up many times. The CDR3 spells CASSLGGHREQYF. In nucleotides, the CDR3 is TGTGCCAGCAGTTTGGGCGGACACCGCGAGCAGTACTTC. This chain connects TRBV28 to TRBJ2-7; maybe TRBD1 (5 bases). Germline V gene data show CDR1 as MDHEN and CDR2 as SYDVKM. This CDR3 has 13 residues. V dropped 3 bases and J dropped 6 bases, with 12 bases sitting between them. Full variable domain (missing parts from reference TRBV28 and TRBJ2-7): DVKVTQSSRYLVKRTGEKVFLECVQDMDHENMFWYRQDPGLGLRLIYFSYDVKMKEKGDIPEGYSVSREKKERFSLILESASTNQTSMYLCASSLGGHREQYFGPGTRLTVT.

At least ten counts were recorded for this clonotype. The V and J genes are TRBV20-1 and TRBJ2-7, with TRBD1 matching over 8 bases. CDR1 and CDR2 (germline): DFQATT, SNEGSKA (reference sequence). This CDR3 spans 15 amino acids. Losses at the gene ends were 5 bases for V and 5 bases for J; bases not matched to a gene: 14. The CDR3 DNA follows: TGCAGTGCTTCCATTGGGAGGACAGGGCCAGACGAGCAGTACTTC. Protein sequence: CSASIGRTGPDEQYF.

Ten or more counts support this clonotype. The chain has TRBV11-2 and TRBJ1-1; 9 bases fit TRBD1. V lost 2 bases, J lost 2 bases, and 3 bases stayed unmatched. The CDR3 has 15 amino acids. Germline V gene lookup returns CDR1 SGHAT and CDR2 FQNNGV. The CDR3, as DNA: TGTGCCAGCAGCTTATACAGGGGGCTAAACACTGAAGCTTTCTTT. It translates to CASSLYRGLNTEAFF.

This clonotype has at least ten counts. The rearrangement joins TRBV5-1 to TRBJ1-6; 9 bases map to TRBD1. The germline gives CDR1 SGHRS, CDR2 YFSETQ. The CDR3 has 15 residues. V lost 0 bases, J lost 7 bases, and 2 bases stayed unmatched. CDR3 DNA: TGCGCCAGCAGCTTGGCGGGGACAGGGAATTCACCCCTCCACTTT. It is translated as CASSLAGTGNSPLHF.

By sample share, this clonotype is medium-sized (0.01 to 0.1%). This chain joins TRBV29-1 and TRBJ2-1; the D call may be TRBD1 or TRBD2 (5 bases each). The CDR3 extends over 13 amino acids. The germline V and J ends were trimmed by 7 bases and 7 bases, with 17 bases remaining between them. Germline CDR1 SQVTM, CDR2 ANQGSEA. The CDR3 loop is CSAPPGTSNEQFF. The CDR3 DNA is TGCAGCGCACCGCCGGGGACGTCAAATGAGCAGTTCTTC.

This clonotype has ten or more counts. V gene TRBV7-9 combines with J gene TRBJ2-1, with D uncertain. CDR1 and CDR2 from the germline V gene are SEHNR and FQNEAQ (reference sequence). With 1 base removed from V and 6 bases from J, the gap between germline ends came to 7 bases. This CDR3 spans 13 amino acids. Here the CDR3 DNA reads TGTGCCAGCAGCTTAGAGACCGCCAATGAGCAGTTCTTC. As protein: CASSLETANEQFF.

Of note for this clonotype: This clone may be a read error of a much larger clone one base away. The genes are TRBV19 and TRBJ1-6; D not resolved. Germline V CDR1 and CDR2: LNHDA, SQIVND (reference sequence). CDR3 size: 12 residues. Here the CDR3 reads CTSSASNSPLHF. CDR3 DNA sequence: TGTACCAGTTCGGCCTCAAATTCACCCCTCCACTTT.

This clonotype was recorded many times. V is TRBV25-1 and J is TRBJ1-1; D is possibly TRBD1 (6 bases). The CDR3 runs 13 residues. CDR1 is MGHDK and CDR2 is SYGVNS in the germline V gene. V was shortened by 7 bases and J by 4 bases, with 13 bases between the two germline ends. The CDR3 is CASINRVGTEAFF. The CDR3 DNA is TGTGCCAGCATCAACAGGGTGGGCACTGAAGCTTTCTTT.

This clonotype occurred many times. The gene calls are TRBV12-3 or TRBV12-4 and TRBJ2-4; 9 nucleotides align to TRBD1. The CDR3 is made up of 14 amino acids. The V gene end was trimmed by 6 bases and the J gene end by 6 bases; junction bases not matched to a gene: 6. CDR3 protein: CASSQTGGGNIQYF. DNA for the CDR3: TGTGCCAGCAGCCAGACAGGGGGTGGAAACATTCAGTACTTC.

This clonotype was recorded many times. V gene TRBV27 combines with J gene TRBJ1-3, with TRBD1 identical over 7 bases. The ends lost 5 bases at V and 5 bases at J; junction bases unmatched: 6. The CDR3 loop spans 14 amino acids. Germline CDR1 is MNHEY and CDR2 is SMNVEV (reference sequence). The CDR3 protein is CASSPRDSRNTIYF. The CDR3, as DNA: TGTGCCAGCAGTCCCCGGGACAGCAGAAACACCATATATTTT.

This clonotype was observed at least ten times. The chain links TRBV7-3 to TRBJ2-1; 9 positions agree with TRBD2. V shed 4 bases and J 11 bases; nucleotides not matched to a gene: 3. Germline V gene data show CDR1 as SGHTA and CDR2 as FQGTGA. This CDR3 has 12 amino acids. This CDR3 is CASSSTSGKQFF. The CDR3 region has the DNA TGTGCCAGCAGCTCGACTAGCGGAAAGCAGTTCTTC.